This is a list of T cell receptor beta chains from one sample in a study of blood T cell repertoires in COVID-19. Here immunoSEQ multiplex PCR was the method, and the copy in TCRdb shows in-frame clones only, minus some. This sample has approximately 170,000 clones, with over 75% found just once. The sequenced sample was peripheral blood. The source of these receptors is a man in his fifties or sixties with active or convalescent COVID-19. The CDR3 runs from the conserved cysteine through the conserved F or W. A D gene is named only where the DNA matches it firmly. A row's size may be missing; if present it is once, few, many or a size class.

j_call: TRBJ1-2; clone_size: .; v_call: TRBV6-5; cdr3_length: 14; d_call: TRBD1; cdr3_nt: TGTGCCAGCAGAACAAGGGACAGTCCGAGTGGCTACACCTTC; cdr3_aa: CASRTRDSPSGYTF
j_call: TRBJ2-1; clone_size: .; v_call: TRBV7-9; cdr3_length: 12; d_call: TRBD2; cdr3_nt: TGTGCCAGCAGCTCGGGACTAGATCAGCAGTTCTTC; cdr3_aa: CASSSGLDQQFF
j_call: TRBJ1-2; clone_size: .; v_call: TRBV10-2; cdr3_length: 13; d_call: TRBD1; cdr3_nt: TGCGCCAGCAGTGACCAGGGGGCTCACGGCTACACCTTC; cdr3_aa: CASSDQGAHGYTF
j_call: TRBJ1-1; clone_size: .; v_call: TRBV14; cdr3_length: 14; d_call: TRBD1; cdr3_nt: TGTGCCAGCAGCTATCAGGGGGCTAGCACTGAAGCTTTCTTT; cdr3_aa: CASSYQGASTEAFF
j_call: TRBJ2-2; clone_size: .; v_call: TRBV7-6; cdr3_length: 19; d_call: TRBD1; cdr3_nt: TGTGCCAGCAGCTTAGTACCGGGACAGGGGGTCTCGAACACCGGGGAGCTGTTTTTT; cdr3_aa: CASSLVPGQGVSNTGELFF
j_call: TRBJ1-5; clone_size: .; v_call: TRBV18; cdr3_length: 15; d_call: .; cdr3_nt: TGTGCCAGCTCACCCGCGCCCGGGGGTAGTCAGCCCCAGCATTTT; cdr3_aa: CASSPAPGGSQPQHF
j_call: TRBJ2-1; clone_size: .; v_call: TRBV28; cdr3_length: 15; d_call: .; cdr3_nt: TGTGCCAGCAGTTTTAGTTCTCCTTCCTACAATGAGCAGTTCTTC; cdr3_aa: CASSFSSPSYNEQFF
j_call: TRBJ2-3; clone_size: .; v_call: TRBV24-1; cdr3_length: 19; d_call: TRBD2; cdr3_nt: TGTGCCACCAGTGATTTAGGCCGGACTAGCGGGGGGGCAAGAGATACGCAGTATTTT; cdr3_aa: CATSDLGRTSGGARDTQYF
j_call: TRBJ2-7; clone_size: .; v_call: TRBV15; cdr3_length: 14; d_call: TRBD2; cdr3_nt: TGTGCCACCAGCAAGACTAGCGGTTCCTACGAGCAGTACTTC; cdr3_aa: CATSKTSGSYEQYF
j_call: TRBJ2-7; clone_size: once; v_call: TRBV6-2/TRBV6-3; cdr3_length: 13; d_call: TRBD2; cdr3_nt: TGTGCCAGCAGCGACGGGGGGTCCTACGAGCAGTACTTC; cdr3_aa: CASSDGGSYEQYF
j_call: TRBJ1-2; clone_size: .; v_call: TRBV5-6; cdr3_length: 15; d_call: .; cdr3_nt: TGTGCCAGCAGCTTGGTTGCAGGGCGATACTATGGCTACACCTTC; cdr3_aa: CASSLVAGRYYGYTF
j_call: TRBJ2-7; clone_size: few; v_call: TRBV2; cdr3_length: 11; d_call: .; cdr3_nt: TGTGCCAGCCGGGACAACTACGAGCAGTACTTC; cdr3_aa: CASRDNYEQYF
j_call: TRBJ2-7; clone_size: .; v_call: TRBV20-1; cdr3_length: 14; d_call: TRBD2; cdr3_nt: TGCAGTGCTAGTCGACTAGCGGGAGCCTACGAGCAGTACTTC; cdr3_aa: CSASRLAGAYEQYF
j_call: TRBJ2-7; clone_size: .; v_call: TRBV28; cdr3_length: 17; d_call: TRBD1; cdr3_nt: TGTGCCAGCAGTTTATCCGACAGGGGGTTTTCCTCCTACGAGCAGTACTTC; cdr3_aa: CASSLSDRGFSSYEQYF
j_call: TRBJ2-4; clone_size: .; v_call: TRBV23-1; cdr3_length: 18; d_call: .; cdr3_nt: TGCGCCATCCTTACCTGCCAGGGAAGGATAGAAGCCAAAAACATTCAGTACTTC; cdr3_aa: CAILTCQGRIEAKNIQYF
j_call: TRBJ2-2; clone_size: .; v_call: TRBV5-1; cdr3_length: 14; d_call: .; cdr3_nt: TGCGCCAGCAGCTCAACGGCGAACACCGGGGAGCTGTTTTTT; cdr3_aa: CASSSTANTGELFF
j_call: TRBJ2-7; clone_size: .; v_call: TRBV5-1; cdr3_length: 14; d_call: TRBD1; cdr3_nt: TGCGCCAGCAGCTCGGGGGGACAGGGGGTCGAGCAGTACTTC; cdr3_aa: CASSSGGQGVEQYF
j_call: TRBJ2-3; clone_size: once; v_call: TRBV28; cdr3_length: 14; d_call: .; cdr3_nt: TGTGCCAGCAGTACTACCCCCAACTCAGATACGCAGTATTTT; cdr3_aa: CASSTTPNSDTQYF
j_call: TRBJ2-5; clone_size: .; v_call: TRBV4-2; cdr3_length: 15; d_call: TRBD2; cdr3_nt: TGTGCCAGCAGCCAAGCCTTACTAGCGGGAGAGACCCAGTACTTC; cdr3_aa: CASSQALLAGETQYF
j_call: TRBJ2-7; clone_size: few; v_call: TRBV5-4; cdr3_length: 17; d_call: TRBD2; cdr3_nt: TGTGCCAGCAGCCCCCGCGTCGGCGGGGGAGGTAGCTACGAGCAGTACTTC; cdr3_aa: CASSPRVGGGGSYEQYF
j_call: TRBJ2-1; clone_size: .; v_call: TRBV3-1/TRBV3-2; cdr3_length: 15; d_call: TRBD2; cdr3_nt: TGTGCCAGCAGCAGGGCCCTAGCGGCTAACAATGAGCAGTTCTTC; cdr3_aa: CASSRALAANNEQFF
j_call: TRBJ2-7; clone_size: .; v_call: TRBV3-1/TRBV3-2; cdr3_length: 14; d_call: TRBD2; cdr3_nt: TGTGCCAGCAGCCAACCCGCGGGAGGGCGCGAGCAGTACTTC; cdr3_aa: CASSQPAGGREQYF
j_call: TRBJ2-4; clone_size: .; v_call: TRBV9; cdr3_length: 17; d_call: TRBD1; cdr3_nt: TGTGCCAGCAGCACAAGCGGACAGGGGGTAGTCAAAAACATTCAGTACTTC; cdr3_aa: CASSTSGQGVVKNIQYF